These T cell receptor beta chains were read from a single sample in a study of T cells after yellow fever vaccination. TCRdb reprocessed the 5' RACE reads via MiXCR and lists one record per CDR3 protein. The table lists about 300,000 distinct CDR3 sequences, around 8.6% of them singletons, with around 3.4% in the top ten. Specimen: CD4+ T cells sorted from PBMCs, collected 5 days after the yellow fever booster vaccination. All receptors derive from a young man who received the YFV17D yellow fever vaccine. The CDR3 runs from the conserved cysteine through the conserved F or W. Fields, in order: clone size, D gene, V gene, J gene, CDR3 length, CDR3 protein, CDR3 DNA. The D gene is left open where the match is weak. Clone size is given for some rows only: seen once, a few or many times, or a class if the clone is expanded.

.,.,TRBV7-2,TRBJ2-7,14,CASSSQARGDEQYF,TGTGCCAGCAGCTCCCAGGCGAGGGGGGACGAGCAGTACTTC
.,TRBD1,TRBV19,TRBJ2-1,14,CASSPGQQYNEQFF,TGTGCCAGTAGTCCGGGACAGCAGTACAATGAGCAGTTCTTC
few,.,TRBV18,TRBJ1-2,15,CASSPPHRENYGYTF,TGTGCCAGCTCACCACCACACAGGGAGAACTATGGCTACACCTTC
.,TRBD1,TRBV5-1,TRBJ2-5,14,CASRTDRGLETQYF,TGCGCCAGCAGGACCGACAGGGGGCTGGAGACCCAGTACTTC
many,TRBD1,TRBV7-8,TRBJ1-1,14,CASSRQGSSTEAFF,TGTGCCAGCAGTCGACAGGGGTCGAGCACTGAAGCTTTCTTT
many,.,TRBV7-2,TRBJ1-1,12,CASSPSRLEAFF,TGTGCCAGCAGCCCTTCGCGCCTTGAAGCTTTCTTT
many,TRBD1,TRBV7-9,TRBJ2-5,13,CASSFGTGGAQYF,TGTGCCAGCAGCTTCGGGACAGGGGGAGCCCAGTACTTC
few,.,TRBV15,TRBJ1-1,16,CATSRDYAGTNTEAFF,TGTGCCACCAGCAGAGATTACGCAGGCACGAACACTGAAGCTTTCTTT
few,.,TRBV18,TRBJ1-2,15,CASSPAGSPNYGYTF,TGTGCCAGCTCACCAGCCGGCAGCCCAAACTATGGCTACACCTTC
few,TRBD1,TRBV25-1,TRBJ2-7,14,CASSGGQGGYEQYF,TGTGCCAGCAGTGGGGGACAGGGGGGATACGAGCAGTACTTC
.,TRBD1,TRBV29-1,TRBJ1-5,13,CSVGTGGNQPQHF,TGCAGCGTTGGGACAGGGGGCAATCAGCCCCAGCATTTT
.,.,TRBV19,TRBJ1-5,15,CASSIVYRFNQPQHF,TGTGCCAGTAGTATAGTGTACAGATTCAATCAGCCCCAGCATTTT
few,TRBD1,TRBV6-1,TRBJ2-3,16,CASRAYDRGRADTQYF,TGTGCCAGCAGGGCATACGACAGGGGTCGGGCAGATACGCAGTATTTT
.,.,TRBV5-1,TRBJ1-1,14,CASRSQGEGTEAFF,TGCGCCAGCAGATCCCAGGGCGAGGGCACTGAAGCTTTCTTT
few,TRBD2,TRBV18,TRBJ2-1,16,CASSEGTSGSYNEQFF,TGTGCCAGCTCAGAGGGGACTAGCGGCTCCTACAATGAGCAGTTCTTC
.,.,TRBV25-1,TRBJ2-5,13,CASRDEYQETQYF,TGTGCCAGCCGGGATGAGTACCAAGAGACCCAGTACTTC
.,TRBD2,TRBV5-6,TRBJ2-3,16,CASSRTSGGAGDTQYF,TGTGCCAGCAGCCGGACTAGCGGGGGGGCAGGAGATACGCAGTATTTT
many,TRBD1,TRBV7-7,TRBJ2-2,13,CASAQGAAGELFF,TGTGCCAGCGCACAGGGGGCAGCCGGGGAGCTGTTTTTT
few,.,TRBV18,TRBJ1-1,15,CASSPIRRENTEAFF,TGTGCCAGCTCACCAATTAGGAGGGAGAACACTGAAGCTTTCTTT
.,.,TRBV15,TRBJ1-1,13,CATRGSGNTEAFF,TGTGCCACCAGGGGATCTGGGAACACTGAAGCTTTCTTT
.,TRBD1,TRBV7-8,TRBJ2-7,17,CASSSPPGTGINYEQYF,TGTGCCAGCAGCTCCCCTCCCGGGACAGGGATAAACTACGAGCAGTACTTC
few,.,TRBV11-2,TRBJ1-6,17,CASSLVSEPWDNSPLHF,TGTGCCAGCAGCTTAGTTTCAGAACCCTGGGATAATTCACCCCTCCACTTT
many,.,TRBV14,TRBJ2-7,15,CASSQGALKTSEQYF,TGTGCCAGCAGCCAAGGGGCCCTGAAGACGAGCGAGCAGTACTTC